This TCR beta chain was captured in a study of shared clonotypes between healthy human individuals. Unmatched junction bases numbered 15, after V lost 0 bases and J lost 3 bases. Germline V gene sequence: CDR1 GTSNPN, CDR2 SVGIG (reference sequence). The CDR3 runs 18 residues. Naive CD8 cells, CD45RO-negative and positively selected for CCR7, excluded terminally differentiated effector memory CD45RA+ cells. Study-wide findings and caveats: A reduction in generation probabilities was seen for non-shared clonotypes relative to those shared by all four donors.

Clones were read by immunoSEQ multiplex PCR, and TCRdb kept only the in-frame ones, dropping some. The sample has about 2 million clones; about 95% are singletons. Concerning this clone itself: Antigen unknown.

Sequenced input: naive CD8+ T cells sorted from blood. J is TRBJ2-7 and V is TRBV30; 9 nucleotides agree with TRBD2. The source is a man aged 18-30 years in good health. CDR3 in DNA: TGTGCCTGGAGTGTACGACGCCTCAGCCTAGCGGGGAGCTACGAGCAGTACTTC. Its protein product is CAWSVRRLSLAGSYEQYF.